The 23 T cell receptor beta chains below were found in one sample sequenced in a study of cytomegalovirus exposure and HLA in healthy donors. PCR primers comprised 60 Vbeta and 13 Jbeta primers. Profiled with immunoSEQ multiplex PCR; TCRdb holds only in-frame clones, not every one. The sample carries approximately 100,000 clones, 55% to 75% recorded once. Sample: PBMCs. The receptors stem from a man under 40 in good health and CMV-seropositive.

This clone is a singleton in its sample. This chain joins TRBV5-1 and TRBJ1-2; weak D call: TRBD1 (5 bases). V lost 4 bases, J lost 6 bases, and 16 bases lay in between. This CDR3 spans 14 amino acids. The germline CDR1 and CDR2 sequences are SGHRS and YFSETQ. The CDR3 sequence: CASSRLGLRDGYTF. The CDR3 coding sequence is TGCGCCAGCAGCCGGCTGGGGCTACGGGATGGCTACACCTTC.

This chain connects TRBV18 to TRBJ2-7, with 10 bases that match TRBD2. V lost 2 bases, J lost 2 bases, and 3 bases stayed unmatched. The germline V gene encodes CDR1 KGHSH and CDR2 LQKENI. This CDR3 has 15 residues. The CDR3 spells CASSPGLADTYEQYF. The CDR3 bases are TGTGCCAGCTCACCAGGACTAGCGGACACCTACGAGCAGTACTTC.

This clone has a handful of counts. The chain combines TRBV13 with TRBJ2-2; 7 bases fit TRBD1. V was clipped by 11 bases and J by 5 bases; unmatched bases: 8. Germline V gene data show CDR1 as PRHDT and CDR2 as FYEKMQ (reference sequence). CDR3 length: 13 amino acids. The CDR3 region is CARRDRDTGELFF. CDR3 in DNA: TGTGCCCGCCGCGACAGGGATACCGGGGAGCTGTTTTTT.

The rearrangement uses TRBV18 and TRBJ2-7, with 8 nucleotides matching TRBD2. Germline CDR1 KGHSH, CDR2 LQKENI. This CDR3 is built from 15 residues. V trimming: 0 bases; J trimming: 5 bases; junction bases outside the gene matches: 6. CDR3 sequence (DNA): TGTGCCAGCTCACCACCGGGGCGGGGGGAGCACGAGCAGTACTTC. Amino acids: CASSPPGRGEHEQYF.

The rearrangement uses TRBV6-5 and TRBJ1-2, with D maybe TRBD1 (6 bases). This CDR3 has 12 amino acids. Trimming left V 6 bases short and J 7 bases short, with 12 bases between. Per the germline V gene, CDR1 is MNHEY and CDR2 is SVGAGI. CDR3 amino acids: CASRSGDGGYTF. The CDR3 DNA follows: TGTGCCAGCAGATCAGGGGATGGTGGCTACACCTTC.

The chain has TRBV6-5 and TRBJ1-6; possibly TRBD1 for D (6 bases). Trimming took off 6 bases at V and 10 bases at J, with 16 bases between the two ends. Germline V gene data show CDR1 as MNHEY and CDR2 as SVGAGI. The CDR3 is made up of 14 amino acids. CDR3 in DNA: TGTGCCAGCAGGGCGACCAGGCAGGGGTCACCCCTCCACTTT. Translating it yields CASRATRQGSPLHF.

This clone was observed a handful of times. V is TRBV6-5 and J is TRBJ2-3; D may be TRBD1 (5 bases). Germline CDR1 MNHEY, CDR2 SVGAGI. V was trimmed by 2 bases and J by 6 bases, leaving 6 bases between them. The CDR3 has 12 residues. The CDR3 loop reads CASSYNRDTQYF. The CDR3 DNA is TGTGCCAGCAGTTACAACAGGGATACGCAGTATTTT.

In regard to this clone: The junction differs from germline at one of its ends, possibly a read error. This rearrangement joins TRBV7-9 to TRBJ1-4, with unresolved D. CDR3 size: 14 residues. Per the germline V gene, CDR1 is SEHNR and CDR2 is FQNEAQ (reference sequence). CDR3 in DNA: TGTGCCAGCAGGTCGGTTCCCCGGGATGAAAAGCTGTTTTTT. It yields the protein CASRSVPRDEKLFF. Looking up the rest from reference TRBV7-9 and TRBJ1-4 gives the full variable domain: DTGVSQNPRHKITKRGQNVTFRCDPISEHNRLYWYRQTLGQGPEFLTYFQNEAQLEKSRLLSDRFSAERPKGSFSTLEIQRTEQGDSAMYLCASRSVPRDEKLFFGSGTQLSVL.

This clone was counted between two and nine times. The rearrangement uses TRBV7-8 and TRBJ2-5; 8 bases fit TRBD2. This CDR3 has 17 amino acids. V trimming: 1 base; J trimming: 4 bases; junction bases outside the gene matches: 11. Germline V gives CDR1 SGHVS, CDR2 FQNEAQ. CDR3 in amino acids: CASSLGGRGSGRETQYF. The CDR3 nucleotides are TGTGCCAGCAGCTTAGGGGGTCGGGGGAGCGGGAGAGAGACCCAGTACTTC.

The rearrangement uses TRBV2 and TRBJ2-2; D is perhaps TRBD2 (6 bases). The CDR3 extends over 14 amino acids. Trimming shortened V by 6 bases and J by 7 bases, and 15 bases separated the two germline ends. Germline assignment: CDR1 SNHLY and CDR2 FYNNEI. The CDR3 nucleotides are TGTGCCAGCAGGAATCTAGCGTATGACGGGGAGCTGTTTTTT. Translated: CASRNLAYDGELFF. Based on the CDR3 plus reference TRBV2 and TRBJ2-2, the full variable domain is EPEVTQTPSHQVTQMGQEVILRCVPISNHLYFYWYRQILGQKVEFLVSFYNNEISEKSEIFDDQFSVERPDGSNFTLKIRSTKLEDSAMYFCASRNLAYDGELFFGEGSRLTVL.

The chain has TRBV7-3 and TRBJ1-2, with D possibly matching TRBD1 (6 bases). Trimming shortened V by 5 bases and J by 4 bases, and 11 bases separated the two germline ends. The CDR3 is made up of 13 amino acids. The germline V gene encodes CDR1 SGHTA and CDR2 FQGTGA. CDR3 in amino acids: CASSPRDIYGYTF. In DNA form, the CDR3 reads TGTGCCAGCAGCCCCCGGGACATCTATGGCTACACCTTC.

Only a few counts were recorded for this clone. The chain is built from TRBV7-6 and TRBJ2-1; the match to TRBD2 covers 11 bases. CDR1 and CDR2 from the germline V gene are SGHVS and FNYEAQ. This CDR3 spans 22 amino acids. V trimming: 3 bases; J trimming: 1 base; junction bases outside the gene matches: 20. CDR3 coding DNA: TGTGCCAGCAGCTTCTCCCCTAGAGGCCCTAGCGGGGGGCCGTTGTCCTACAATGAGCAGTTCTTC. This encodes CASSFSPRGPSGGPLSYNEQFF.

The rearrangement joins TRBV5-1 to TRBJ2-3; 7 nucleotides match TRBD1. CDR1 SGHRS and CDR2 YFSETQ come from the germline V gene. V lost 3 bases and J lost 0; bases outside the gene matches: 7. The CDR3 consists of 16 residues. CDR3 DNA: TGCGCCAGCAGCTGGCGGACAGGCTCTAGCACAGATACGCAGTATTTT. Amino acids: CASSWRTGSSTDTQYF.

V usage is TRBV4-2 and J usage is TRBJ2-2; 8 positions match TRBD2. V shed 2 bases, J shed 6 bases, and the junction held 8 bases outside the gene matches. The CDR3 runs 16 residues. The germline V gene has CDR1 LGHNA and CDR2 YNFKEQ. CDR3 bases: TGTGCCAGCAGCCAACCTGCCGGGGGGGCCCCCGGGGAGCTGTTTTTT. Translating gives CASSQPAGGAPGELFF.

This clone has more than one count but fewer than ten. V usage is TRBV6-4 and J usage is TRBJ1-5; unclear D gene. V was clipped by 4 bases and J by 7 bases, with 11 bases between them. This CDR3 spans 13 amino acids. CDR1 MRHNA and CDR2 SNTAGT come from the germline V gene. Written as DNA, the CDR3 is TGTGCCAGCAGTGGAACAGCGGGCCAGCCCCAGCATTTT. Protein: CASSGTAGQPQHF.

The sample holds a few counts of this clone. This chain uses TRBV5-6 with TRBJ2-2; 8 bases are a match to TRBD1. Germline CDR1 SGHDT, CDR2 YYEEEE. The V and J ends lost 3 bases and 6 bases, in that order; junction bases with no gene match: 10. The CDR3 is 16 amino acids. CDR3: CASSWVPGQDPGELFF. The CDR3 DNA reads TGTGCCAGCAGCTGGGTTCCGGGACAGGACCCCGGGGAGCTGTTTTTT.

A remark on this clone: The sample contains more than one DNA sequence encoding this CDR3. The rearrangement uses TRBV4-1 and TRBJ1-2; D possibly corresponds to TRBD1 (6 bases). Trimming removed 2 bases at V and 4 bases at J, with 17 bases between. Germline V CDR1 and CDR2: MGHRA, YSYEKL. The CDR3 spans 16 residues. This CDR3 is CASSQWLGQLIYGYTF. The CDR3 bases are TGCGCCAGCAGCCAATGGCTCGGACAGCTTATCTATGGCTACACCTTC.

V and J are TRBV7-6 and TRBJ1-4, with 7 bases matching TRBD1. This CDR3 contains 15 residues. Germline V gives CDR1 SGHVS, CDR2 FNYEAQ. The V gene end was trimmed by 3 bases and the J gene end by 0 bases; junction bases not matched to a gene: 1. The CDR3 reads CASSLGTATNEKLFF. CDR3 in DNA: TGTGCCAGCAGCTTGGGGACAGCAACTAATGAAAAACTGTTTTTT.

This chain uses TRBV19 with TRBJ2-7, with D maybe TRBD2 (5 bases). Trimming pared 4 bases from V and 0 bases from J, leaving 7 bases between. CDR1 and CDR2 from the germline V gene are LNHDA and SQIVND (reference sequence). This CDR3 comprises 13 residues. CDR3 in DNA: TGTGCCAGTAGTACGAGCGGCTCCTACGAGCAGTACTTC. It specifies CASSTSGSYEQYF.

J is TRBJ1-6 and V is TRBV27, with D unresolved. The CDR3 is 12 residues long. Germline CDR1 reads MNHEY; CDR2 reads SMNVEV (reference sequence). Trimming pared 2 bases from V and 10 bases from J, leaving 6 bases between. CDR3 sequence (DNA): TGTGCCAGCAGTTTAGGAGGGTCACCCCTCCACTTT. Translated, it gives CASSLGGSPLHF.

The CDR3 nucleotides read TGCGCCAGCAGCCAAGTCCGGTTCACTGAAGCTTTCTTT. It codes for CASSQVRFTEAFF. The V and J genes are TRBV4-1 and TRBJ1-1; no reliable D call. The germline V and J ends were trimmed by 1 base and 4 bases, with 7 bases remaining between them. The germline V gene has CDR1 MGHRA and CDR2 YSYEKL. The CDR3 consists of 13 residues.

The chain combines TRBV6-6 with TRBJ1-1; D ambiguous. Trimming cost V 8 bases and J 1 base, with 11 bases left between them. The CDR3 consists of 13 residues. Germline loops: CDR1 MNHNY, CDR2 SVGAGI (reference sequence). In DNA, the CDR3 is TGTGCCAGCGCCACACCTCCGAACACTGAAGCTTTCTTT. This translates into CASATPPNTEAFF.

This chain joins TRBV7-9 and TRBJ1-2; the D gene is possibly TRBD1 (5 bases). The length of the CDR3 is 13 residues. Germline assignment: CDR1 SEHNR and CDR2 FQNEAQ (reference sequence). V was trimmed by 3 bases and J by 7 bases, leaving 12 bases between them. As DNA, the CDR3 is TGTGCCAGCAGCTTTGCCAGGGAGGTTGGCTACACCTTC. Translating gives CASSFAREVGYTF.